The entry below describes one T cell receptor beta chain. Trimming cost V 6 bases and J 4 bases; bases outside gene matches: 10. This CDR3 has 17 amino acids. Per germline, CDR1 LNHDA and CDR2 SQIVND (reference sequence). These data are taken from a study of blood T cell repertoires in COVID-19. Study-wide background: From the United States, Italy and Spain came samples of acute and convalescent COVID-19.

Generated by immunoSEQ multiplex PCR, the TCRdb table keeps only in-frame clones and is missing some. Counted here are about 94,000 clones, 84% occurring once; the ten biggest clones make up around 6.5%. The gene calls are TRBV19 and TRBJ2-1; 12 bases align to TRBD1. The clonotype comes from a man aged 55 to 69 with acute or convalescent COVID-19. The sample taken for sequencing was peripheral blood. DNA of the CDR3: TGTGCCAGTAGGCCGGGACAGGGGGCAATATCTTACAATGAGCAGTTCTTC. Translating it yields CASRPGQGAISYNEQFF.